Listed here are 27 T cell receptor beta chains from one sample, sequenced in a study of T cell changes during pregnancy in multiple sclerosis. TCRdb keeps only in-frame clones here, not all; method: immunoSEQ multiplex PCR. The table records about 18,000 clones, around 82% of them present only once. The sample here was CD8+ T cells from peripheral blood mononuclear cells, taken in the third trimester of pregnancy. The receptors derive from a female donor in good health, enrolled as a control in a pregnancy study.

Note on this clone: The germline gene is not matched at one end of the junction; a read error may be the cause. Within the sample, other DNA sequences also encode this same CDR3. The J gene is TRBJ2-1, the V gene TRBV5-5; TRBD2 matches at 9 bases. The CDR3 extends over 14 amino acids. The germline CDR1 and CDR2 sequences are SGHKS and YYEKEE (reference sequence). CDR3: CASSLGLADNEQFF. The CDR3 DNA is TGCGCCAGCAGCCTGGGACTAGCAGACAATGAGCAGTTCTTC.

V gene TRBV27 combines with J gene TRBJ2-1; D ambiguous. Between the trimmed V and J ends, which lost 3 bases and 3 bases, there was a span of 6 bases. This CDR3 spans 13 amino acids. CDR1 and CDR2 from the germline V gene are MNHEY and SMNVEV (reference sequence). The CDR3 nucleotides read TGTGCCAGCAGTTTTAACTACTACAATGAGCAGTTCTTC. This encodes CASSFNYYNEQFF.

This chain links TRBV9 with TRBJ2-1; a possible D gene is TRBD2 (5 bases). The V gene lost 0 bases and the J gene lost 8 bases, with 12 bases spanning the gap. This CDR3 is built from 14 residues. Looked up from germline, CDR1 is SGDLS and CDR2 is YYNGEE. The CDR3 protein is CASSVETGYDEQFF. CDR3 bases: TGTGCCAGCAGCGTAGAAACGGGGTACGATGAGCAGTTCTTC.

The chain combines TRBV19 with TRBJ1-3; possible D gene TRBD1, 6 bases. V shed 5 bases and J shed 4 bases, with 15 bases lying between them. The CDR3 consists of 15 residues. Per germline, CDR1 LNHDA and CDR2 SQIVND (reference sequence). The CDR3 region has the DNA TGTGCCAGTAGTGCCCGGACAGTGCGGGGAAACACCATATATTTT. Translation gives CASSARTVRGNTIYF.

This clone has more than one count but fewer than ten. The rearrangement joins TRBV7-9 to TRBJ2-7, with a possible D match to TRBD2 (6 bases). Trimming removed 1 base from V and 6 bases from J, with 13 bases in between. The germline V gene has CDR1 SEHNR and CDR2 FQNEAQ (reference sequence). This CDR3 contains 14 residues. This CDR3 reads CASSLVAGLGEQYF. CDR3 DNA: TGTGCCAGCAGCTTAGTTGCGGGGCTCGGCGAGCAGTACTTC. The whole variable domain, remainder taken from reference TRBV7-9 and TRBJ2-7, is DTGVSQNPRHKITKRGQNVTFRCDPISEHNRLYWYRQTLGQGPEFLTYFQNEAQLEKSRLLSDRFSAERPKGSFSTLEIQRTEQGDSAMYLCASSLVAGLGEQYFGPGTRLTVT.

The rearrangement joins TRBV6-1 to TRBJ2-7; possible D gene TRBD1, 6 bases. Germline CDR1 and CDR2: MNHNS and SASEGT. The CDR3 loop spans 14 amino acids. The V end was cut by 3 bases, the J end by 3 bases, with 12 bases between. In DNA, the CDR3 is TGTGCCAGCAGTGATTCAGGGGCGGTCTACGAGCAGTACTTC. Its protein is CASSDSGAVYEQYF.

This clone has more than one count but fewer than ten. The chain has TRBV6-6 and TRBJ1-6, with TRBD1 matching over 8 bases. The CDR3 sequence is 15 residues long. V shed 2 bases and J 8 bases; nucleotides not matched to a gene: 5. CDR1 is MNHNY, CDR2 SVGAGI, per germline (reference sequence). The CDR3 bases are TGTGCCAGCAGTTACGGGACAGGAGATGATTCACCCCTCCACTTT. Protein: CASSYGTGDDSPLHF.

V gene TRBV4-2 combines with J gene TRBJ2-7, with TRBD1 identical over 7 bases. The CDR3 is made up of 14 amino acids. Per the germline V gene, CDR1 is LGHNA and CDR2 is YNFKEQ. The V and J ends lost 1 base and 7 bases, in that order; junction bases with no gene match: 7. CDR3 sequence reads: CASSQAEGAHEQYF. As DNA, the CDR3 is TGTGCCAGCAGCCAAGCTGAGGGGGCGCATGAGCAGTACTTC.

The chain uses TRBV4-3 and TRBJ2-7, with 9 bases aligning to TRBD1. The V gene end was trimmed by 3 bases and the J gene end by 7 bases; junction bases not matched to a gene: 10. CDR1 LGHNA and CDR2 YSLEER come from the germline V gene. CDR3 length equals 15 residues. The CDR3 here is CASSQTPGQGREQYF. In DNA, the CDR3 is TGCGCCAGCAGCCAGACGCCGGGACAGGGCCGGGAGCAGTACTTC.

This clone appeared once. The rearrangement links TRBV5-8 to TRBJ1-6; 12 bases are shared with TRBD1. The length of the CDR3 is 16 residues. V lost 0 bases and J lost 9; bases outside the gene matches: 4. Germline values: CDR1 SGHTS, CDR2 YDEGEE. CDR3 residues: CASSLAGTGGLSPLHF. The CDR3 region has the DNA TGTGCCAGCAGCTTGGCCGGGACAGGGGGCCTTTCACCCCTCCACTTT.

The chain has TRBV27 and TRBJ1-1; TRBD1 might be the D (6 bases). This CDR3 has 14 residues. The ends were cut back, 3 bases at V and 5 bases at J, with 13 bases in the middle. CDR1 and CDR2 (germline): MNHEY, SMNVEV (reference sequence). CDR3: CASSLLRGETEAFF. The CDR3 DNA is TGTGCCAGCAGTTTGCTCAGGGGAGAAACTGAAGCTTTCTTT.

The table lists this clone with a count of one. The rearrangement joins TRBV7-8 to TRBJ2-1; the D is unclear. The V end lost 4 bases, the J end lost 3 bases, and 4 bases lay between the germline ends. This CDR3 comprises 12 residues. CDR1 and CDR2 from the germline V gene are SGHVS and FQNEAQ. The CDR3 sequence: CASSSYYNEQFF. For the CDR3, the DNA is TGTGCCAGCAGCTCCTACTACAATGAGCAGTTCTTC.

The genes are TRBV5-6 and TRBJ1-1, with D unresolved. In germline, CDR1 is SGHDT, CDR2 YYEEEE. This CDR3 comprises 14 residues. Trimming shortened V by 4 bases and J by 1 base, and 11 bases separated the two germline ends. CDR3 in DNA: TGTGCCAGCAGCCCGGTCGAGGGGAACACTGAAGCTTTCTTT. Encoded protein: CASSPVEGNTEAFF.

This clone has just one count. The junction departs from germline at one end; a sequencing error may be responsible. This chain joins TRBV5-8 and TRBJ1-3; D is possibly TRBD1 (5 bases). Germline CDR1 reads SGHTS; CDR2 reads YDEGEE. This CDR3 is built from 17 residues. The CDR3 nucleotides are TGTGCCGGCAGCTCCCCGGGGGGGTCCCGGAGAGGAAACACCATATATTTT. Translation: CAGSSPGGSRRGNTIYF.

The genes are TRBV7-6 and TRBJ2-7; TRBD1 matches 7 bases. J lost 2 bases, V lost 5 bases, and 12 bases had no gene match. Germline V lookup: CDR1 SGHVS, CDR2 FNYEAQ. The CDR3 consists of 16 residues. This CDR3 is CASSNPPTGFAYEQYF. The CDR3 nucleotides are TGTGCCAGCAGCAACCCCCCGACAGGGTTTGCCTACGAGCAGTACTTC.

The chain has TRBV5-4 and TRBJ1-1; 7 bases are a match to TRBD1. V shed 0 bases and J 8 bases; nucleotides not matched to a gene: 4. CDR1 and CDR2 (germline): SGHNT, YYREEE (reference sequence). This CDR3 region has 13 residues. Written as DNA, the CDR3 is TGTGCCAGCAGCTTGGCACAGGGGAGAGAAGCTTTCTTT. This encodes CASSLAQGREAFF. Full variable domain (rest looked up from reference TRBV5-4 and TRBJ1-1): ETGVTQSPTHLIKTRGQQVTLRCSSQSGHNTVSWYQQALGQGPQFIFQYYREEENGRGNFPPRFSGLQFPNYSSELNVNALELDDSALYLCASSLAQGREAFFGQGTRLTVV.

V usage is TRBV2 and J usage is TRBJ2-4; no clear D. The CDR3 is 15 residues long. Looked up from germline, CDR1 is SNHLY and CDR2 is FYNNEI. The V gene lost 3 bases and the J gene lost 0 bases, with 9 bases spanning the gap. The CDR3 DNA reads as TGTGCCAGCAGTGATGGTACTCTAGCCAAAAACATTCAGTACTTC. Its protein product is CASSDGTLAKNIQYF.

Here the CDR3 reads CASSYRGEYEQYF. DNA for the CDR3: TGTGCCAGCAGTTACCGGGGGGAGTACGAGCAGTACTTC. The chain recombines TRBV6-6 with TRBJ2-7, with 7 nucleotides matching TRBD2. Germline values: CDR1 MNHNY, CDR2 SVGAGI (reference sequence). The CDR3 length is 13 residues. Germline trimming cut 2 bases from V and 4 bases from J; bases unmatched to any gene: 2.

The chain has TRBV9 and TRBJ1-1, with unresolved D. The CDR3 has 13 amino acids. V was clipped by 4 bases and J by 5 bases, with 12 bases between them. Germline CDR1 is SGDLS and CDR2 is YYNGEE. The CDR3 reads CASSPPGRTEAFF. For the CDR3, the DNA is TGTGCCAGCAGCCCCCCGGGTAGGACTGAAGCTTTCTTT.

The chain has TRBV27 and TRBJ1-5, with 7 bases identical to TRBD1. The CDR3 contains 16 residues. Trimming cost V 5 bases and J 0 bases; bases outside gene matches: 7. CDR1 is MNHEY and CDR2 is SMNVEV in the germline V gene (reference sequence). This CDR3 reads CASSRTGALSNQPQHF. The CDR3 nucleotides are TGTGCCAGCAGTCGAACAGGGGCCCTTAGCAATCAGCCCCAGCATTTT.

The V gene is TRBV7-6, the J gene TRBJ2-7; tentatively, D is TRBD2 (6 bases). The CDR3 sequence is 14 residues long. Trimming took off 4 bases at V and 2 bases at J, with 12 bases between the two ends. Germline V gene sequence: CDR1 SGHVS, CDR2 FNYEAQ. CDR3 sequence: CASSSGTLTYEQYF. The CDR3 coding sequence is TGTGCCAGCAGCTCAGGGACTTTGACCTACGAGCAGTACTTC.

This clone was detected once. The chain employs TRBV6-4 and TRBJ2-1; possible D gene TRBD1, 5 bases. The germline gives CDR1 MRHNA, CDR2 SNTAGT. V lost 2 bases, J lost 10 bases, and 15 bases lay in between. The CDR3 has 14 residues. The CDR3 reads CASSDGVGAGEQFF. For the CDR3, the DNA is TGTGCCAGCAGTGACGGCGTAGGCGCAGGGGAGCAGTTCTTC.

This clone was counted a few times. V and J are TRBV5-6 and TRBJ1-1; 9 bases align to TRBD1. V lost 4 bases, J lost 5 bases, and 9 bases stayed unmatched. Germline V gene data show CDR1 as SGHDT and CDR2 as YYEEEE. The CDR3 is 15 residues long. This CDR3 reads CASSRAQGAGTEAFF. Here the CDR3 DNA reads TGTGCCAGCAGCCGAGCACAGGGGGCTGGGACTGAAGCTTTCTTT. Full variable domain (remainder filled in from reference TRBV5-6 and TRBJ1-1): DAGVTQSPTHLIKTRGQQVTLRCSPKSGHDTVSWYQQALGQGPQFIFQYYEEEERQRGNFPDRFSGHQFPNYSSELNVNALLLGDSALYLCASSRAQGAGTEAFFGQGTRLTVV.

The chain joins TRBV11-2 to TRBJ2-7, with TRBD2 identical over 9 bases. This CDR3 has 13 residues. Germline V gene lookup returns CDR1 SGHAT and CDR2 FQNNGV. The junction had 10 bases not matched to a gene; V was cut back by 10 bases and J by 6 bases. The CDR3 protein is CAILAGSSGEQYF. CDR3 bases: TGTGCCATCCTAGCGGGAAGTTCCGGCGAGCAGTACTTC.

J is TRBJ2-3 and V is TRBV19, with D possibly matching TRBD1 (6 bases). V was cut by 8 bases and J by 4 bases, with 13 bases left in between. The CDR3 spans 13 residues. Germline CDR1 reads LNHDA; CDR2 reads SQIVND (reference sequence). CDR3 nucleotides: TGTGCCAGTTCCCGGGACACGTCAGATACGCAGTATTTT. Its protein product is CASSRDTSDTQYF.

The rearrangement uses TRBV7-2 and TRBJ2-5; 12 nucleotides align to TRBD2. V shed 0 bases, J shed 5 bases, and the junction held 13 bases outside the gene matches. The CDR3 is made up of 19 amino acids. The germline V gene encodes CDR1 SGHTA and CDR2 FQGNSA. The CDR3 region is CASSLAVGLLAGGRETQYF. The CDR3 DNA sequence: TGTGCCAGCAGCTTAGCGGTGGGCCTACTAGCGGGGGGAAGGGAGACCCAGTACTTC.

The chain employs TRBV7-9 and TRBJ1-2, with D perhaps matching TRBD1 (5 bases). The CDR3 has 14 residues. V lost 8 bases and J 4 bases, leaving 17 bases between the germline ends. CDR1 is SEHNR and CDR2 is FQNEAQ in the germline V gene (reference sequence). The CDR3 here is CASSDNLFVYGYTF. CDR3 nucleotides: TGTGCCAGCTCGGACAACCTCTTTGTCTATGGCTACACCTTC.